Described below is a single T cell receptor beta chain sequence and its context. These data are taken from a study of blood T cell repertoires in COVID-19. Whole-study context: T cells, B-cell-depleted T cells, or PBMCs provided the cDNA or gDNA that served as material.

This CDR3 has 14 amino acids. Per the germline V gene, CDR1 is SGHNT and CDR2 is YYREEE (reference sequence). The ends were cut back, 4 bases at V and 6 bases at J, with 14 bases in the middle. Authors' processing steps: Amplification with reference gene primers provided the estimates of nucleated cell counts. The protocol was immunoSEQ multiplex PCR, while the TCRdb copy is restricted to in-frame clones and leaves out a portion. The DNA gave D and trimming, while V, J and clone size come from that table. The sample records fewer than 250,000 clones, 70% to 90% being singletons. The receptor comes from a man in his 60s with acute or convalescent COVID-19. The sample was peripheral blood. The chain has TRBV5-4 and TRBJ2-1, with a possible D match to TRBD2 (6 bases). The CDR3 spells CASSREIGANEQFF. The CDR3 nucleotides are TGTGCCAGCAGCCGGGAGATCGGAGCCAATGAGCAGTTCTTC.